Sequencing of this T cell receptor beta chain was carried out in a study of T-cell reconstitution after alpha-beta-depleted transplantation in children. Preparation of the TCRbeta library used unique molecular identifiers. TCRdb recomputed calls from the PCR reads with MiXCR, one row per CDR3 protein. Of a few hundred thousand distinct CDR3 sequences in the sample, roughly a quarter are singletons; the top ten hold around 4.8%. Only a few counts were recorded for this clonotype. The CDR3 totals 15 residues. The germline V gene has CDR1 MNHEY and CDR2 SVGEGT. V dropped 6 bases and J dropped 2 bases, with 14 bases sitting between them.

This sequence was found in a female patient under 10 years old who had a stem cell transplant for congenital amegakaryocytic thrombocytopenia, so the T cells may come from the graft donor. The chain uses TRBV6-2 or TRBV6-3 and TRBJ2-1; D unclear. The sequences come from PBMCs, mostly from graft donor cells, collected 360 days after TCRalphabeta/CD19-depleted stem cell transplant. CDR3 in DNA: TGTGCCAGCAGACACGCGAGTTCAGCCTACAATGAGCAGTTCTTC. Protein product: CASRHASSAYNEQFF.